The 10 T cell receptor beta chains below were found in one sample sequenced in a study of identical twins. In TCRdb, the 5' RACE reads were re-called with MiXCR into one record per CDR3 protein. The profile shows about 500,000 distinct CDR3 sequences, 14% of them singletons. These sequences were also reported in another study, on yellow fever vaccine responses in identical twins.

Sequencing was carried out using CD4+ T cells sorted from blood. All receptors come from a woman aged 18-29 years in good health.

This clonotype has only a few counts. V gene TRBV5-1 combines with J gene TRBJ2-7; D tentatively reads TRBD1 or TRBD2 (6 bases each). Germline V CDR1 and CDR2: SGHRS, YFSETQ. This CDR3 contains 17 residues. V lost 1 base and J lost 6, with 23 bases in between. This CDR3 is CASSLSGGIGGVFEQYF. DNA for the CDR3: TGCGCCAGCAGCTTGAGCGGTGGTATCGGGGGCGTTTTCGAGCAGTACTTC.

The chain is built from TRBV5-5 and TRBJ2-7, with D uncertain. Germline values: CDR1 SGHKS, CDR2 YYEKEE (reference sequence). CDR3 length: 16 residues. V lost 0 bases and J lost 5, with 18 bases in between. Here the CDR3 reads CASSLAYGRDRDEQYF. CDR3 nucleotide sequence: TGTGCCAGCAGCTTGGCGTATGGTAGGGATCGGGACGAGCAGTACTTC.

This clonotype has just a few counts. The chain recombines TRBV29-1 with TRBJ2-7, with TRBD1 matching over 8 bases. The CDR3 runs to 12 residues. The V and J ends lost 4 bases and 4 bases, in that order; junction bases with no gene match: 3. Germline values: CDR1 SQVTM, CDR2 ANQGSEA. The CDR3 sequence is CSVGRTGYEQYF. DNA for the CDR3: TGCAGCGTTGGGAGGACAGGGTACGAGCAGTACTTC.

The genes are TRBV4-3 and TRBJ2-1; D unclear. V lost 0 bases and J lost 0, with 9 bases in between. There are 16 residues in the CDR3. Germline lookup yields CDR1 LGHNA and CDR2 YSLEER. The CDR3 DNA reads TGCGCCAGCAGCCAAGATTACCGTACCTCCTACAATGAGCAGTTCTTC. It codes for CASSQDYRTSYNEQFF.

CDR3 region: CASSPEGLAIDEQFF. The CDR3 coding sequence is TGTGCCAGCAGCCCGGAGGGACTAGCAATCGATGAGCAGTTCTTC. The chain has TRBV3-1 and TRBJ2-1; 9 nucleotides line up with TRBD2. V was clipped by 4 bases and J by 8 bases; unmatched bases: 9. This CDR3 region has 15 residues. The germline gives CDR1 LGHDT, CDR2 YNNKEL (reference sequence).

The chain uses TRBV11-1 and TRBJ2-3; D is undetermined. The CDR3 has 15 residues. V lost 5 bases and J 2 bases, leaving 14 bases between the germline ends. From germline, CDR1 is SGHAT and CDR2 FQDESV (reference sequence). The CDR3 reads CASSRSVIPTDTQYF. CDR3 in DNA: TGTGCCAGCAGCCGATCAGTGATACCCACAGATACGCAGTATTTT.

This chain links TRBV10-3 with TRBJ1-4; 8 nucleotides line up with TRBD1. Germline CDR1 ENHRY, CDR2 SYGVKD. Losses at the gene ends were 3 bases for V and 8 bases for J; bases not matched to a gene: 8. The CDR3 extends over 15 amino acids. CDR3 amino acids: CAISDPDRGSEKLFF. The CDR3 DNA reads as TGTGCCATCAGTGACCCCGACAGGGGTTCAGAAAAACTGTTTTTT.

Many counts were recorded for this clonotype. The chain combines TRBV5-1 with TRBJ2-2; 9 bases align to TRBD2. This CDR3 has 15 amino acids. In germline, CDR1 is SGHRS, CDR2 YFSETQ. J was trimmed by 4 bases and V by 7 bases; bases with no gene match: 8. The CDR3 region has the DNA TGCGCCAGCGATACGGGACTAGCAATCACCGGGGAGCTGTTTTTT. It specifies CASDTGLAITGELFF.

This clonotype was observed a few times. J is TRBJ2-1 and V is TRBV7-3, with 7 bases matching TRBD1. V dropped 4 bases and J dropped 6; count of bases not matched to a gene: 6. The CDR3 is 14 residues long. CDR1 is SGHTA and CDR2 is FQGTGA in the germline V gene. The CDR3: CASSSTGVINEQFF. Here the CDR3 DNA reads TGTGCCAGCAGCTCCACAGGGGTAATCAATGAGCAGTTCTTC.

This clonotype was observed at least ten times. The chain links TRBV5-1 to TRBJ1-2, with 7 positions matching TRBD1. Germline values: CDR1 SGHRS, CDR2 YFSETQ. This CDR3 spans 13 amino acids. The V and J ends lost 5 bases and 8 bases, in that order; junction bases with no gene match: 9. The CDR3 nucleotides read TGCGCCAGCAGGCAGAAGGGGGCGGACGGCTACACCTTC. It translates to CASRQKGADGYTF.